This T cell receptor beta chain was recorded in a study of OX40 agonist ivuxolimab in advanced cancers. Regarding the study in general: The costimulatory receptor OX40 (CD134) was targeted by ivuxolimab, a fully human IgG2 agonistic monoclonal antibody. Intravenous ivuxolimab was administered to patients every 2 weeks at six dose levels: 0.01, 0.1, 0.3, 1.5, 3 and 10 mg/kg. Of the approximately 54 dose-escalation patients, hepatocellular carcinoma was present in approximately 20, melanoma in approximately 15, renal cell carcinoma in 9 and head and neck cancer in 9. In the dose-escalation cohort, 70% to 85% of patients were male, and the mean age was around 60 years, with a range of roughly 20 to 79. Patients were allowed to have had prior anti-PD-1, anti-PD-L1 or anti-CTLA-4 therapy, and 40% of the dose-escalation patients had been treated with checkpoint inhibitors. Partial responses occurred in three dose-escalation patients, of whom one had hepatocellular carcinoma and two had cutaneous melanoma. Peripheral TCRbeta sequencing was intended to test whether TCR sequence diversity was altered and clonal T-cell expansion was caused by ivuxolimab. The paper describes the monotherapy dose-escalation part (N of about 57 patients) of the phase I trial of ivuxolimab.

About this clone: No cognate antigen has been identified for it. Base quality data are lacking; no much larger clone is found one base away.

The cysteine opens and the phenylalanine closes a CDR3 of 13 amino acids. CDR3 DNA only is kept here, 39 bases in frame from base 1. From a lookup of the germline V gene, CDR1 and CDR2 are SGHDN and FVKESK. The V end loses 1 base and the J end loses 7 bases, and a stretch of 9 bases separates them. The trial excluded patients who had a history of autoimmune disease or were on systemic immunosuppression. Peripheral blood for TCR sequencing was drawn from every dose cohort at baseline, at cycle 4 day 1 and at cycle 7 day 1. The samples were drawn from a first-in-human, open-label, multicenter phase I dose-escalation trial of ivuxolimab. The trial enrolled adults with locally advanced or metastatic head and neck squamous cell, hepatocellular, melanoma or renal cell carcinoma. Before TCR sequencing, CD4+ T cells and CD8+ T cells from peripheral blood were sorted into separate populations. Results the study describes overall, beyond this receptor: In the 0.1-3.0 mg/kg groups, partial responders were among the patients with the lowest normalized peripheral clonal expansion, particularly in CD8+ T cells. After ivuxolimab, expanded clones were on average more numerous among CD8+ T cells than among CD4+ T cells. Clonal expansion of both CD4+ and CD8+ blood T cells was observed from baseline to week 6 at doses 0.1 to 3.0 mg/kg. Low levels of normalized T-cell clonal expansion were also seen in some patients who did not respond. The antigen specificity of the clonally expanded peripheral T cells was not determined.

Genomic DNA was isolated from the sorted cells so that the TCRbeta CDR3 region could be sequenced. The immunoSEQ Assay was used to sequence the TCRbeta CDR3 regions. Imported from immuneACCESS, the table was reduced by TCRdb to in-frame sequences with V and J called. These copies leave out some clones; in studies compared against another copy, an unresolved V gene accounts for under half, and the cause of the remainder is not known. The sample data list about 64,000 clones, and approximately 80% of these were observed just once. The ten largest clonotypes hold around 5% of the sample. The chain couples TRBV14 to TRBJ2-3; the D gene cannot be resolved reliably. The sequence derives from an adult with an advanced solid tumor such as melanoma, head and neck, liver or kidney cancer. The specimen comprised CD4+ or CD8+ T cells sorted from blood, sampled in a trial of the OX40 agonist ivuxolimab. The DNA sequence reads TGTGCCAGCAGCCAAGGGTTCCTCAATACGCAGTATTTT. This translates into CASSQGFLNTQYF. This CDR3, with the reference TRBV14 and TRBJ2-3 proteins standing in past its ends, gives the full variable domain EAGVTQFPSHSVIEKGQTVTLRCDPISGHDNLYWYRRVMGKEIKFLLHFVKESKQDESGMPNNRFLAERTGGTYSTLKVQPAELEDSGVYFCASSQGFLNTQYFGPGTRLTVL.